Following are 4 T cell receptor beta chains from one sample sequenced in a study of spatial heterogeneity in lung cancer. Study outcomes and limitations: Tumoral mutation counts were tracked by counts of expanded intratumoral alpha and beta TCRs.

Time point: sample taken at primary tumor resection. No antigen is known for these receptors. TCRdb analysed the 5' RACE reads with MiXCR anew, one entry per CDR3 protein. This table has some 7,700 distinct CDR3 sequences, about 9.3% appearing once. The material sequenced was lung tumor tissue, taken at surgery. The receptors derive from a male donor with early-stage non-small cell lung cancer.

V is TRBV18 and J is TRBJ2-1, with 11 bases aligning to TRBD2. This CDR3 has 16 residues. CDR1 and CDR2 from the germline V gene are KGHSH and LQKENI. The J segment lost 3 bases and the V segment lost 0 bases, leaving 1 base of the junction unmatched. CDR3 sequence reads: CASSPPGTSGYNEQFF. The CDR3, as DNA: TGTGCCAGCTCACCACCCGGGACTAGCGGCTACAATGAGCAGTTCTTC.

This clonotype showed up many times. The chain combines TRBV2 with TRBJ1-5; D is perhaps TRBD1 (6 bases). The CDR3 extends over 12 amino acids. V lost 7 bases and J 7 bases, leaving 11 bases between the germline ends. Germline V gene lookup returns CDR1 SNHLY and CDR2 FYNNEI. CDR3 nucleotides: TGTGCCAGCATGGGGGCCGGGCAGCCCCAGCATTTT. It translates to CASMGAGQPQHF.

This clonotype turned up a few times. This chain links TRBV6-1 with TRBJ2-5, with D perhaps TRBD1 or TRBD2 (6 bases each). The germline V gene encodes CDR1 MNHNS and CDR2 SASEGT. V lost 4 bases and J 2 bases, leaving 14 bases between the germline ends. CDR3 length equals 15 residues. The CDR3 is CASSAAPGAQETQYF. For the CDR3, the DNA is TGTGCCAGCAGTGCAGCACCGGGGGCACAAGAGACCCAGTACTTC.

This clonotype turned up a few times. V is TRBV5-1 and J is TRBJ2-3, with D maybe TRBD2 (6 bases). Trimming left V 5 bases short and J 10 bases short, with 17 bases between. Germline CDR1 is SGHRS and CDR2 is YFSETQ. The length of the CDR3 is 13 residues. CDR3 region: CASRDPGAQAQYF. The CDR3 DNA sequence: TGCGCCAGCAGGGATCCGGGAGCTCAGGCGCAGTATTTT.